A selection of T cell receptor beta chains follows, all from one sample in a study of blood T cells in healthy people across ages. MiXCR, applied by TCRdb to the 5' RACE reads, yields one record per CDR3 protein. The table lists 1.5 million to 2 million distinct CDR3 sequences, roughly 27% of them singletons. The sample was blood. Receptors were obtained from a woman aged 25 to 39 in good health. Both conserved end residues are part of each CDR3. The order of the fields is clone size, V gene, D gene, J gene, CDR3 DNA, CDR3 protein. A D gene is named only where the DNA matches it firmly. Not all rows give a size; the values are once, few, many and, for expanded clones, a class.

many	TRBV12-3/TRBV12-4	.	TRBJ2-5	TGTGCCAGCAGCTCGAACTACCGAGAAGGAGAGGGGGAGACCCAGTACTTC	CASSSNYREGEGETQYF
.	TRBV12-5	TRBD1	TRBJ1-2	TGTGCTAGTGGCCCAGAGGCAGGGGGTGGCTACACCTTC	CASGPEAGGGYTF
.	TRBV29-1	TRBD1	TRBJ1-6	TGCAGCGTTAAGACAGGGGACAATTCACCCCTCCACTTT	CSVKTGDNSPLHF
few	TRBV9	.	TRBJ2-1	TGTGCCAGCAGCGTAGTGTCTTTGGGTCCTGAGCAGTTCTTC	CASSVVSLGPEQFF
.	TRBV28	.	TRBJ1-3	TGTGCCAGCCAGGGACGGGGCGCTGGGTACACCATATATTTT	CASQGRGAGYTIYF
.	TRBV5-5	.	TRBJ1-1	TGTGCCAGCAGCGCCGGGCCAGGGGTAGCTTTCTTT	CASSAGPGVAFF
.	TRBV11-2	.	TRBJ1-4	TGTGCCAGCAGCTCCCCCTCGGGGGAAAAACTGTTTTTT	CASSSPSGEKLFF
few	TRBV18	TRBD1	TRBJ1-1	TGTGCCAGCTCACCGGACAGGGTAGTGAGCACTGAAGCTTTCTTT	CASSPDRVVSTEAFF
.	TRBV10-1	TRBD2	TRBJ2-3	TGCGCCAGCAGTGGGGAGGGGAACACAGATACGCAGTATTTT	CASSGEGNTDTQYF
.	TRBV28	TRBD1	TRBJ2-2	TGTGCCGCTACAGGGGGCGCGGGCGGGGAGCTGTTTTTT	CAATGGAGGELFF
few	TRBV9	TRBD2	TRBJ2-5	TGTGCCAGCAGCGTAGGCGGGAGAGCCTTCCCCCAAGAGACCCAGTACTTC	CASSVGGRAFPQETQYF
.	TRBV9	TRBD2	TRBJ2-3	TGTGCCAGCAGCGCCCGCTGGGCGGGAGACCCAGATACGCAGTATTTT	CASSARWAGDPDTQYF
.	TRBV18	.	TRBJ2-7	TGTGCCAGCTCCCCCGGGCCCTTCTCCTACGAGCAGTACTTC	CASSPGPFSYEQYF
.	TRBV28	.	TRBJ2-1	TGTGCCATCAGTGAGGGCCTACAGGGGCAGTTCTTC	CAISEGLQGQFF
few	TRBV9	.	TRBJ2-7	TGTGCCAGCAGCCCGGGGACGTTCGGCGAGCAGTACTTC	CASSPGTFGEQYF
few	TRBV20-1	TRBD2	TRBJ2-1	TGCAGTGCTTCTAGCGGGAGTATTGGCAATGAGCAGTTCTTC	CSASSGSIGNEQFF
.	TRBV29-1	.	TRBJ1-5	TGCAGCGTTGGGCAGGGAACGAGCCAGCATTTT	CSVGQGTSQHF
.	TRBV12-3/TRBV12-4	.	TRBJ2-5	TGTGCCAGCAGCAGACAACAGGGCGGAGAGACCCAGTACTTC	CASSRQQGGETQYF
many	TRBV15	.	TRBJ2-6	TGTGCCACCAGCAGAGAGGACTCTGGGGCCAACGTCCTGACTTTC	CATSREDSGANVLTF
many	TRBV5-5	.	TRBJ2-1	TGTGCCAGCAGCTTATCCCAACAAAGGAATGAGCAGTTCTTC	CASSLSQQRNEQFF
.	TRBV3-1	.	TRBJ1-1	TGTGCCAGCAGCGTACAGCCTTTGAACACTGAAGCTTTCTTT	CASSVQPLNTEAFF
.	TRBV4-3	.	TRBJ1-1	TGCGCCAGCAGCCTCGCCAGGGCCACTGAAGCTTTCTTT	CASSLARATEAFF
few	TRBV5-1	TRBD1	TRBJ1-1	TGCGCCAGCAGCTTGGCAAGGGACAGGTTGGACACTGAAGCTTTCTTT	CASSLARDRLDTEAFF
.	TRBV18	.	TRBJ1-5	TGTGCCAGCTCTCCTGACTTAAATCAGCCCCAGCATTTT	CASSPDLNQPQHF
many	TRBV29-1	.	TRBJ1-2	TGCAGCGCCGCGTCAGGCGACAGCCCCTATGGCTACACCTTC	CSAASGDSPYGYTF
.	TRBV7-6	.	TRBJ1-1	TGTGCCAGCAGCCCACCCAAGAACAGGCCTAACACTGAAGCTTTCTTT	CASSPPKNRPNTEAFF
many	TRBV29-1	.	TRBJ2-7	TGCAGCGTTGTGGGGGATTCCAACGAGCAGTACTTC	CSVVGDSNEQYF
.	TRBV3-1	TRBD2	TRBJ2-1	TGTGCCAGCAGCATAGGGACTATAAACAATGAGCAGTTCTTC	CASSIGTINNEQFF
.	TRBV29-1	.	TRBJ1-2	TGCAGCGAGGTTCGGGGGAGCTATGGCTACACCTTC	CSEVRGSYGYTF
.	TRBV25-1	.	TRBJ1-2	TGTGCCAGCAGTGAAACAGTGATTAACTATGGCTACACCTTC	CASSETVINYGYTF
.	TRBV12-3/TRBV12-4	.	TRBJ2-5	TGTGCCAGCAGAAAGGACAGCAAAGAGACCCAGTACTTC	CASRKDSKETQYF
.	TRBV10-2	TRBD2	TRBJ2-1	TGCGCCAGCGGTGCGGGAGGGCCTTTGAAGGAGCAGTTCTTC	CASGAGGPLKEQFF
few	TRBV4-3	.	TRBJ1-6	TGCGCCAGCAGCCAAGACGGCGGCCCTAATTCACCCCTCCACTTT	CASSQDGGPNSPLHF
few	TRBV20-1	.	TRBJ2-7	TGCAGTGCTACCGATGACCTCTACGAGCAGTACTTC	CSATDDLYEQYF
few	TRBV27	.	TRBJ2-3	TGTGCCAGCAGTTTATCGGCAGCAACAGATACGCAGTATTTT	CASSLSAATDTQYF
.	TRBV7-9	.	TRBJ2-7	TGTGCCAGCAGCTTTGACAAATCCGAGCAGTACTTC	CASSFDKSEQYF
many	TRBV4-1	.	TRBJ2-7	TGCGCCAGCAGCCAAGAAGGCGCTAGCGACTACGAGCAGTACTTC	CASSQEGASDYEQYF
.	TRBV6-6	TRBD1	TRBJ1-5	TGTGCCAGCAGTTACTCGACAGGGGGCGGGAATCAGCCCCAGCATTTT	CASSYSTGGGNQPQHF
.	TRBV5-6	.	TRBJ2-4	TGTGCCAGCAGCACAGGAGTTGAGCAGTACTTC	CASSTGVEQYF
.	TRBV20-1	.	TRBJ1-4	TGCAGTGCTAGTCTCGCGGGACCAAGGGAAAAACTGTTTTTT	CSASLAGPREKLFF
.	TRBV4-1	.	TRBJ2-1	TGCGCCAGCAGCCCCATCATGGCCGATGAGCAGTTCTTC	CASSPIMADEQFF
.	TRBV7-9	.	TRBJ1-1	TGTGCCAGCAGCCCTATGGGCAGCCAGTCCATGAACACTGAAGCTTTCTTT	CASSPMGSQSMNTEAFF
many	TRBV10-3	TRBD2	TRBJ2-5	TGTGCCATCAGGACTAGCGGGGGACAAGAGACCCAGTACTTC	CAIRTSGGQETQYF
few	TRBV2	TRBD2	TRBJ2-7	TGTGCCAGCCATAAAGCGGGAGGGCAAGAGCAGTACTTC	CASHKAGGQEQYF
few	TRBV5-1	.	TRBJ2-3	TGCGCCAGCAGCTTGGGGGGCGGATACAGCACAGATACGCAGTATTTT	CASSLGGGYSTDTQYF
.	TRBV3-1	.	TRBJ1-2	TGTGCCAGCAGCCACGGGTCTTTCTGTGGCTACACCTTC	CASSHGSFCGYTF
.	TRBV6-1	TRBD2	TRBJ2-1	TGTGCCAGCAGTGCCCGACCGGGACTAGCGGGGGACAGCTCCTACAATGAGCAGTTCTTC	CASSARPGLAGDSSYNEQFF
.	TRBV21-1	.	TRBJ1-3	TGTGCCACCAAACCTCCGAGGGACAGCTCTGGAAACACCATATATTTT	CATKPPRDSSGNTIYF
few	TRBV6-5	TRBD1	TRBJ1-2	TGTGCCAGCAGCCTCAGGAGGACAGGGAACTATGGCTACACCTTC	CASSLRRTGNYGYTF
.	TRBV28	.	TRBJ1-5	TGTGCCACCTATCCCGGGACAAACAATCGGCCCCAGCATTTT	CATYPGTNNRPQHF
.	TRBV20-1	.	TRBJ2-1	TGCAGTGCTAGCCCCAGAACACCTGAATCGGATGAGCAGTTCTTC	CSASPRTPESDEQFF
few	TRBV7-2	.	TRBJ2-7	TGTGCCAGCAGCTTAGGCGGTTCGCTTCCCTACGAGCAGTACTTC	CASSLGGSLPYEQYF
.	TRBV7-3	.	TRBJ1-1	TGTGCCAGCAGCTCCCAATTACGGAAGGTTGACAGAATTTTAAACACTGAAGCTTTCTTT	CASSSQLRKVDRILNTEAFF